Presented here are 26 T cell receptor beta chains from one specimen sequenced in a study of blood T cells in healthy people across ages. Through a sample-barcoded 5' primer and a J-beta primer mix, a second PCR was run for about 6 to 11 cycles. In TCRdb, the 5' RACE reads were re-called with MiXCR into one record per CDR3 protein. The sample shows over a million distinct CDR3 sequences, less than 50% of them seen only once. The source material was blood. These receptors came from a woman aged 60-75 years in good health.

The J gene is TRBJ2-3, the V gene TRBV5-1; D uncertain. Trimming removed 0 bases from V and 2 bases from J, with 13 bases in between. There are 16 residues in the CDR3. Germline V CDR1 and CDR2: SGHRS, YFSETQ. As DNA, the CDR3 is TGCGCCAGCAGCTTGGGGGGAAGCCTTCCCACAGATACGCAGTATTTT. Amino acids: CASSLGGSLPTDTQYF.

The gene calls are TRBV5-1 and TRBJ2-7; a possible D gene is TRBD1 (6 bases). This CDR3 region has 16 residues. Germline lookup yields CDR1 SGHRS and CDR2 YFSETQ. The germline V and J ends were trimmed by 4 bases and 0 bases, with 17 bases remaining between them. CDR3 sequence reads: CASSRRRQASSYEQYF. Written as DNA, the CDR3 is TGCGCCAGCAGCCGTAGGCGACAGGCCAGCTCCTACGAGCAGTACTTC.

This chain links TRBV3-1 with TRBJ2-2; possibly TRBD1 or TRBD2 for D (5 bases each). Germline loops: CDR1 LGHDT, CDR2 YNNKEL (reference sequence). The CDR3 spans 14 residues. Trimming stripped 4 bases from V and 5 bases from J, with 11 bases between. CDR3 residues: CASSREGQTGELFF. The DNA of the CDR3 is TGTGCCAGCAGCCGCGAGGGGCAAACCGGGGAGCTGTTTTTT.

The chain combines TRBV29-1 with TRBJ1-2; the match to TRBD1 covers 9 bases. This CDR3 is built from 12 residues. The V gene end was trimmed by 5 bases and the J gene end by 11 bases; junction bases not matched to a gene: 9. Germline CDR1 SQVTM, CDR2 ANQGSEA. The CDR3 DNA is TGCAGCGTTTGGGGGACAGGGAGGTGGTACACCTTC. Protein sequence: CSVWGTGRWYTF.

J is TRBJ2-7 and V is TRBV27; possibly TRBD1 for D (6 bases). There are 14 residues in the CDR3. Germline CDR1 is MNHEY and CDR2 is SMNVEV (reference sequence). V was cut by 5 bases and J by 7 bases, with 18 bases left in between. The CDR3 bases are TGTGCCAGCAGTGAAGTAACAGGGAGTTGGGAGCAGTACTTC. This translates into CASSEVTGSWEQYF.

CDR3 DNA: TGCGCCAGCAGCCCGGACGCGGGGGACGTGAGCTATGGCTACACCTTC. This sequence encodes CASSPDAGDVSYGYTF. The chain employs TRBV5-1 and TRBJ1-2; D possibly corresponds to TRBD1 (5 bases). This CDR3 contains 16 residues. Trimming removed 4 bases from V and 4 bases from J, with 20 bases in between. Germline values: CDR1 SGHRS, CDR2 YFSETQ.

CDR3 loop: CSVVGTGRRADTQYF. CDR3 bases: TGCAGCGTTGTGGGGACAGGGAGACGGGCAGATACGCAGTATTTT. The chain has TRBV29-1 and TRBJ2-3, with 9 bases that match TRBD1. J gave up 4 bases and V 4 bases, and 9 bases lay outside the gene matches. The CDR3 contains 15 residues. Germline V gene sequence: CDR1 SQVTM, CDR2 ANQGSEA.

The chain recombines TRBV4-2 with TRBJ1-1, with TRBD1 matching over 10 bases. CDR1 LGHNA and CDR2 YNFKEQ come from the germline V gene. V was clipped by 1 base and J by 11 bases; unmatched bases: 7. The CDR3 contains 14 residues. CDR3 DNA sequence: TGTGCCAGCAGCCAAGGGGACAGGGGAAATAATGCTTTCTTT. This codes for CASSQGDRGNNAFF.

The V call is TRBV20-1, the J call TRBJ1-6; 11 bases fit TRBD1. This CDR3 has 18 residues. With V trimmed by 4 bases and J by 9 bases, 17 bases remained unmatched. In germline, CDR1 is DFQATT, CDR2 SNEGSKA (reference sequence). The CDR3 region has the DNA TGCAGTGCTACCCCTATCCCGGGGACAGGGGGAAATTCTTCACCCCTCCACTTT. Encoded protein: CSATPIPGTGGNSSPLHF.

The chain joins TRBV7-9 to TRBJ2-4, with D possibly being TRBD1 or TRBD2 (6 bases each). The assigned J gene may be wrong: the sequence end matches TRBJ2-7 better. CDR1 and CDR2 from the germline V gene are SEHNR and FQNEAQ (reference sequence). The CDR3 spans 14 residues. The CDR3 sequence is CASSPEQGGYEQYF. The CDR3 nucleotides are TGTGCCAGCAGCCCGGAACAGGGAGGCTACGAGCAGTACTTC.

The V gene is TRBV28, the J gene TRBJ1-2; D is unclear. Germline V gives CDR1 MDHEN, CDR2 SYDVKM. The CDR3 has 13 amino acids. V dropped 5 bases and J dropped 1 base, with 8 bases sitting between them. CDR3: CASSATVNYGYTF. The CDR3 DNA sequence: TGTGCCAGCAGTGCCACAGTTAACTATGGCTACACCTTC.

V gene TRBV4-2 combines with J gene TRBJ2-5, with TRBD2 matching 11 bases. The end of the DNA fits TRBJ2-7 better, so the J call may be wrong. Germline CDR1 reads LGHNA; CDR2 reads YNFKEQ. The CDR3 runs 17 residues. CDR3 region: CASSQAPRGSGRAEQYF. Written as DNA, the CDR3 is TGTGCCAGCAGCCAAGCCCCCCGCGGTAGCGGGAGGGCCGAGCAGTACTTC.

The V and J genes are TRBV3-1 and TRBJ1-2; 8 nucleotides align to TRBD1. There are 14 residues in the CDR3. The J segment lost 0 bases and the V segment lost 6 bases, leaving 3 bases of the junction unmatched. Germline V gene lookup returns CDR1 LGHDT and CDR2 YNNKEL (reference sequence). The CDR3 coding sequence is TGTGCCAGCAGGTCGACAGGGGCTAACTATGGCTACACCTTC. This gives the protein CASRSTGANYGYTF.

This clonotype has only a few counts. The genes are TRBV20-1 and TRBJ2-7; 8 positions agree with TRBD2. The CDR3 has 15 amino acids. Germline CDR1 DFQATT, CDR2 SNEGSKA (reference sequence). V lost 0 bases to trimming and J lost 1 base; unmatched junction nucleotides: 5. CDR3 DNA: TGCAGTGCTAGAGAGGCACTAGCGGAGTCCTACGAGCAGTACTTC. Its translation: CSAREALAESYEQYF.

Many counts were recorded for this clonotype. This chain links TRBV29-1 with TRBJ2-5; D is possibly TRBD1 (5 bases). Deletions cut 4 bases from V and 4 bases from J, with 7 bases between. In germline, CDR1 is SQVTM, CDR2 ANQGSEA. The CDR3 runs to 11 residues. CDR3 in DNA: TGCAGCGTTGGGCAGGGAGAGACCCAGTACTTC. It codes for CSVGQGETQYF.

About this clonotype itself: Germline and junction disagree at one end, which may indicate a read error. V and J are TRBV20-1 and TRBJ2-2; possibly TRBD1 or TRBD2 for D (6 bases each). The CDR3 runs 14 residues. Germline V gives CDR1 DFQATT, CDR2 SNEGSKA (reference sequence). In nucleotides, the CDR3 is TGCAGTGCCAGAGGGGGGTCCTACACCGGGGAGCTGTTTTTT. Its protein product is CSARGGSYTGELFF.

This clonotype was counted only a few times. CDR3 in DNA: TGCAGCGTTGACAAATCTAGCGGGAGGGCCTCCGAGCAGTACTTC. Translating gives CSVDKSSGRASEQYF. This chain joins TRBV29-1 and TRBJ2-7; the match to TRBD2 covers 12 bases. The CDR3 length is 15 residues. The V gene end was trimmed by 3 bases and the J gene end by 6 bases; junction bases not matched to a gene: 9. CDR1 is SQVTM, CDR2 ANQGSEA, per germline.

The table lists this clonotype with many counts. The chain combines TRBV7-3 with TRBJ2-5; TRBD2 matches at 7 bases. CDR1 is SGHTA, CDR2 FQGTGA, per germline. The CDR3 has 15 amino acids. Losses at the gene ends were 5 bases for V and 5 bases for J; bases not matched to a gene: 11. The CDR3 reads CASSPLGGVGETQYF. The CDR3 DNA reads as TGTGCCAGCAGCCCCCTGGGAGGGGTCGGGGAGACCCAGTACTTC.

This chain links TRBV2 with TRBJ2-2; TRBD1 matches at 10 bases. Germline V CDR1 and CDR2: SNHLY, FYNNEI. The length of the CDR3 is 18 residues. The V segment lost 4 bases and the J segment 0 bases; nucleotides outside the gene matches: 8. CDR3 loop: CASSVPRDRGSNTGELFF. DNA of the CDR3: TGTGCCAGCAGTGTACCCCGGGACAGGGGTTCGAACACCGGGGAGCTGTTTTTT. Based on the CDR3 plus reference TRBV2 and TRBJ2-2, the full variable domain is EPEVTQTPSHQVTQMGQEVILRCVPISNHLYFYWYRQILGQKVEFLVSFYNNEISEKSEIFDDQFSVERPDGSNFTLKIRSTKLEDSAMYFCASSVPRDRGSNTGELFFGEGSRLTVL.

As concerns this clonotype: Germline is not matched at one junction end, which may reflect a read error. The chain has TRBV7-9 and TRBJ1-2; 9 positions match TRBD1. Germline V gene data show CDR1 as SEHNR and CDR2 as FQNEAQ (reference sequence). The CDR3 spans 15 residues. In DNA, the CDR3 is TGTGCCGGCAGCTTAGAAGGGACAGGGAACTATGGCTACACCTTC. Translated: CAGSLEGTGNYGYTF.

The chain carries TRBV27 and TRBJ2-1, with unresolved D. Trimming took 0 bases from V and 3 from J, leaving 6 bases between them. CDR1 is MNHEY, CDR2 SMNVEV, per germline (reference sequence). The CDR3 extends over 14 amino acids. CDR3 sequence reads: CASSLSPNYNEQFF. CDR3 bases: TGTGCCAGCAGTTTATCCCCTAACTACAATGAGCAGTTCTTC.

This clonotype has only a few counts. This chain uses TRBV7-9 with TRBJ2-5, with unresolved D. The length of the CDR3 is 15 residues. Trimming stripped 2 bases from V and 1 base from J, with 11 bases between. CDR1 is SEHNR and CDR2 is FQNEAQ in the germline V gene (reference sequence). The CDR3 loop reads CASSLSIRIQETQYF. In DNA form, the CDR3 reads TGTGCCAGCAGCTTAAGCATCAGAATCCAAGAGACCCAGTACTTC.

This clonotype was seen only a few times. The chain combines TRBV20-1 with TRBJ2-1; D may match TRBD1 or TRBD2 (5 bases each). The CDR3 has 15 residues. The germline gives CDR1 DFQATT, CDR2 SNEGSKA (reference sequence). Between the trimmed V and J ends, which lost 0 bases and 6 bases, there was a span of 15 bases. The CDR3 protein is CSARDRFSGLNEQFF. The CDR3, as DNA: TGCAGTGCTAGAGATCGGTTCTCGGGGCTCAATGAGCAGTTCTTC.

The chain recombines TRBV6-1 with TRBJ2-5; TRBD1 aligns across 9 bases. The assigned J gene may be wrong: the sequence end matches TRBJ2-7 better. The germline V gene encodes CDR1 MNHNS and CDR2 SASEGT. The CDR3 contains 14 residues. CDR3 coding DNA: TGTGCCAGCAGCACAGGGGGCGCGACCTACGAGCAGTACTTC. Translated, it gives CASSTGGATYEQYF.

The CDR3 is CATSDSVASYNEQYF. CDR3 DNA sequence: TGTGCCACCAGCGATAGCGTGGCCTCCTACAATGAGCAGTACTTC. The chain combines TRBV15 with TRBJ2-1; a possible D gene is TRBD2 (5 bases). TRBJ2-7 explains the end of the DNA better; the J call may be wrong. Germline V gene sequence: CDR1 LNHNV, CDR2 YYDKDF (reference sequence). CDR3 length: 15 residues.

The chain couples TRBV12-3 or TRBV12-4 to TRBJ2-3; D remains unclear. The germline V and J ends were trimmed by 6 bases and 7 bases, with 11 bases remaining between them. CDR3 length equals 12 residues. CDR3 protein: CASSLSEYTQYF. Written as DNA, the CDR3 is TGTGCCAGCAGCCTGAGTGAATATACGCAGTATTTT.